This T cell receptor (beta chain) emerged from a study of shared clonotypes between healthy human individuals. Original data processing: With immunoSEQ giving junction-only sequences and no quality scores, filtering differed. TCRdb's copy holds only in-frame clones and misses some; the assay was immunoSEQ multiplex PCR. V and J calls and clone size are as listed in that table; D and trimming were resolved from the DNA. The table lists some 2,400,000 clones, nearly 97% of them singletons. V shed 5 bases and J 1 base; nucleotides not matched to a gene: 9. The CDR3 is made up of 16 amino acids. Germline V gene lookup returns CDR1 SGHTA and CDR2 FQGNSA.

This chain connects TRBV7-2 to TRBJ2-7, with TRBD1 identical over 9 bases. The clonotype comes from a man aged 18 to 30 in good health. The sequenced material came from naive CD4+ T cells sorted from blood. As to subset: CD45RA+ positively selected. CDR3 protein: CASSLSGTGISYEQYF. The CDR3 nucleotides are TGTGCCAGCAGCCTCTCCGGGACAGGGATTTCCTACGAGCAGTACTTC.